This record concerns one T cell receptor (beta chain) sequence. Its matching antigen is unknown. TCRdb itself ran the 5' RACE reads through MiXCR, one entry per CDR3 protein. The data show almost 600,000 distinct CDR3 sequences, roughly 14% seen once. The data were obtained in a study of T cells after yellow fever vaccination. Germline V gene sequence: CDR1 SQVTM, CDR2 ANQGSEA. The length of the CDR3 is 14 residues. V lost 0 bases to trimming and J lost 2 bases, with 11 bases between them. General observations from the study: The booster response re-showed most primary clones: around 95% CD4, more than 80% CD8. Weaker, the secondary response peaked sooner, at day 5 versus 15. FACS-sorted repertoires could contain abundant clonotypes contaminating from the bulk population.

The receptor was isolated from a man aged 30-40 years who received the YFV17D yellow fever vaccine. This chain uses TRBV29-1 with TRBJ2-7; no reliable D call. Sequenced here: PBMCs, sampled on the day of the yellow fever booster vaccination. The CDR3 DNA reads TGCAGCGTTGAAGATCAAAATGGAGCCTACGAGCAGTACTTC. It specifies CSVEDQNGAYEQYF.